A selection of T cell receptor beta chains follows, all from one sample in a study of blood T cell repertoires in COVID-19. Sequencing used immunoSEQ multiplex PCR; TCRdb keeps in-frame clones, though not all of them. The sample records approximately 68,000 clones, more than 80% being singletons. The sequencing input was peripheral blood. The receptors stem from a woman of 80 years or more with active or convalescent COVID-19. CDR3s include the opening cysteine and the closing phenylalanine or tryptophan. A D gene is named only where the DNA matches it firmly. Some rows have no size entry. The others give once, few or many, or a class for an expanded clone.

TRBV6-6	-	TRBJ1-4	-	CASTARANEKLFF	TGTGCCAGCACCGCGAGGGCTAATGAAAAACTGTTTTTT
TRBV4-3	-	TRBJ1-3	-	CASSRRLGSGNTIYF	TGCGCCAGCAGCAGACGTCTAGGCTCTGGAAACACCATATATTTT
TRBV19	-	TRBJ1-1	-	CASSTDISTEAFF	TGTGCCAGTAGTACAGACATCAGCACTGAAGCTTTCTTT
TRBV15	-	TRBJ2-2	TRBD2	CATSRVGGAHGELFF	TGTGCCACCAGCAGAGTCGGGGGGGCTCACGGGGAGCTGTTTTTT
TRBV25-1	-	TRBJ1-1	-	CASSGGLLPEAFF	TGTGCCAGCAGTGGGGGGCTCCTACCTGAAGCTTTCTTT
TRBV5-6	-	TRBJ2-2	TRBD1	CASYGTGGAKGELFF	TGTGCCAGCTACGGGACAGGGGGCGCGAAGGGGGAGCTGTTTTTT
TRBV6-5	-	TRBJ2-1	-	CASSSPTGGSDEQFF	TGTGCCAGCAGTTCACCTACAGGTGGCAGCGATGAGCAGTTCTTC
TRBV4-2	-	TRBJ2-5	-	CASSQALEETQYF	TGTGCCAGCAGCCAAGCCCTAGAGGAGACCCAGTACTTC
TRBV15	-	TRBJ2-5	TRBD2	CATSRVRLAEETQYF	TGTGCCACCAGCAGAGTCCGACTAGCGGAAGAGACCCAGTACTTC
TRBV28	-	TRBJ2-3	TRBD2	CASSPPSGLALSF	TGTGCCAGCAGTCCGCCCTCGGGACTAGCGCTATCTTTT
TRBV19	-	TRBJ2-1	-	CASSRPGGSYNEQFF	TGTGCCAGTAGTCGCCCGGGCGGGTCCTACAATGAGCAGTTCTTC
TRBV29-1	-	TRBJ2-1	-	CSVELGAIWFF	TGCAGCGTTGAACTGGGGGCCATTTGGTTCTTC
TRBV15	-	TRBJ2-2	TRBD2	CATNAFGSGGLNTGELFF	TGTGCCACCAATGCCTTCGGTAGCGGGGGCCTCAACACCGGGGAGCTGTTTTTT
TRBV7-3	-	TRBJ2-3	TRBD1	CASSWGGTGGDTQYF	TGTGCCAGCAGCTGGGGCGGGACAGGGGGAGATACGCAGTATTTT
TRBV6-5	-	TRBJ1-1	-	CASSSGLQMNTEAFF	TGTGCCAGCAGCTCGGGATTACAGATGAACACTGAAGCTTTCTTT
TRBV7-2	-	TRBJ1-2	-	CASSLHAAELYGYTF	TGTGCCAGCAGCCTCCACGCGGCAGAGCTCTATGGCTACACCTTC
TRBV28	-	TRBJ2-1	TRBD2	CASSVKLAGVSNEQFF	TGTGCCAGCAGTGTCAAACTAGCGGGGGTTTCCAATGAGCAGTTCTTC
TRBV29-1	few	TRBJ2-5	-	CSVADSPQETQYF	TGCAGCGTCGCGGACAGCCCACAAGAGACCCAGTACTTC
TRBV27	-	TRBJ1-1	-	CASSLRGMNTEAFF	TGTGCCAGCAGTTTACGGGGGATGAACACTGAAGCTTTCTTT
TRBV25-1	-	TRBJ2-1	-	CASSESGAVYNEQFF	TGTGCCAGCAGTGAATCAGGGGCGGTGTACAATGAGCAGTTCTTC
TRBV21-1	few	TRBJ2-1	-	CASSRLRGFRGPSYNEQFF	TGTGCCAGCAGCAGATTGCGGGGGTTCAGGGGCCCTTCCTACAATGAGCAGTTCTTC
TRBV11-2	-	TRBJ1-5	-	CASSLGDYQPQHF	TGTGCCAGCAGCTTAGGGGACTATCAGCCCCAGCATTTT
TRBV6-5	once	TRBJ2-7	-	CASSIDSYEQYF	TGTGCCAGCAGCATAGACAGTTACGAGCAGTACTTC
TRBV28	once	TRBJ1-5	-	CSTRQPTGRNQPQHF	TGTAGTACTCGGCAGCCGACAGGCCGCAATCAGCCCCAGCATTTT
TRBV10-2	-	TRBJ2-3	TRBD2	CASSFGGGSLGITDTQYF	TGCGCCAGCAGTTTTGGCGGGGGGTCCCTGGGGATTACAGATACGCAGTATTTT
TRBV18	-	TRBJ2-2	-	CASSANRDTGELFF	TGTGCCAGCTCGGCCAACAGGGACACCGGGGAGCTGTTTTTT
TRBV7-2	-	TRBJ1-5	-	CASSEQGGDQPQHF	TGTGCCAGCAGCGAACAGGGAGGGGATCAGCCCCAGCATTTT
TRBV18	-	TRBJ2-3	TRBD2	CASSPAGLAGVFTDTQYF	TGTGCCAGCTCACCAGCAGGACTAGCGGGGGTTTTTACAGATACGCAGTATTTT
TRBV7-2	-	TRBJ1-5	-	CASSAHGGASNQPQHF	TGTGCCAGCAGCGCTCACGGGGGGGCGAGCAATCAGCCCCAGCATTTT